The rows below give T cell receptor beta chains drawn from one sample of a study of CXCR3-negative and CXCR3-positive naive CD8 T cells. Reanalyzing the 5' RACE reads, TCRdb keeps one entry per CDR3 protein, without DNA. This sample's table has 120,000 to 150,000 distinct CDR3 sequences. The sequencing sample was made of naive CXCR3+ CD8+ T cells from blood. These TCRs come from a human donor in good health. Some clones in this sample may be carry-over from other donors' samples. The CDR3 runs from the conserved cysteine through the conserved F or W. Each record gives: V gene, J gene, CDR3 protein.

v_call: TRBV7-8; j_call: TRBJ2-1; cdr3_aa: CASSLARMGAGYNEQFF
v_call: TRBV13; j_call: TRBJ2-1; cdr3_aa: CASRRSSYNEQFF
v_call: TRBV9; j_call: TRBJ2-5; cdr3_aa: CASSTGLAGVYETQYF
v_call: TRBV11-3; j_call: TRBJ2-7; cdr3_aa: CASTFGTNLHYEQYF
v_call: TRBV29-1; j_call: TRBJ2-2; cdr3_aa: CSVERDTGELFF
v_call: TRBV13; j_call: TRBJ2-7; cdr3_aa: CASSGGRDPYYEQYF
v_call: TRBV20-1; j_call: TRBJ1-1; cdr3_aa: CSARDGHDTEAFF
v_call: TRBV21-1; j_call: TRBJ2-2; cdr3_aa: CASSKVGQGSTGELFF
v_call: TRBV23-1; j_call: TRBJ2-1; cdr3_aa: CASSQTTGTTYNEQFF
v_call: TRBV12-3/TRBV12-4; j_call: TRBJ2-3; cdr3_aa: CASSLSGAPSTDTQYF
v_call: TRBV27; j_call: TRBJ1-1; cdr3_aa: CASSSRQGNTEAFF
v_call: TRBV6-6; j_call: TRBJ2-1; cdr3_aa: CASSYSILGDFYNEQFF
v_call: TRBV29-1; j_call: TRBJ1-1; cdr3_aa: CSEYMGTEAFF
v_call: TRBV28; j_call: TRBJ1-2; cdr3_aa: CASSLVLDNSSPGFAYGYTF
v_call: TRBV7-9; j_call: TRBJ2-7; cdr3_aa: CASSNGEEDEQYF
v_call: TRBV25-1; j_call: TRBJ2-7; cdr3_aa: CASSEVKSEQYF
v_call: TRBV9; j_call: TRBJ2-1; cdr3_aa: CASSVESGYNEQFF
v_call: TRBV29-1; j_call: TRBJ1-2; cdr3_aa: CSVDEGDSYGYTF
v_call: TRBV6-5; j_call: TRBJ1-5; cdr3_aa: CASSYVSNQPQRF
v_call: TRBV7-9; j_call: TRBJ1-1; cdr3_aa: CASSLFGTEAFF
v_call: TRBV5-6; j_call: TRBJ1-1; cdr3_aa: CASSLASGRNTEAFF
v_call: TRBV7-2; j_call: TRBJ1-1; cdr3_aa: CASSLPLITEAFF